Given below is one T cell receptor (beta chain) in context. The antigen remains unidentified. This sample was included in a study of cytomegalovirus exposure and HLA in healthy donors. Whole-study findings and limits: The classifier reportedly diagnosed cytomegalovirus status with high sensitivity and specificity. In vitro assays verified that three CMV-associated chains recognized CMV antigens specifically.

The PCR made use of 60 Vbeta and 13 Jbeta primers. Measured with immunoSEQ multiplex PCR; TCRdb has only the in-frame clones, and not every one. The sample has about 200,000 clones, approximately 77% seen once. Trimming stripped 5 bases from V and 2 bases from J, with 15 bases between. Germline assignment: CDR1 SGHTA and CDR2 FQGTGA. The CDR3 spans 15 residues. The chain joins TRBV7-3 to TRBJ1-2; D is perhaps TRBD1 (5 bases). The specimen sequenced was PBMCs. The clonotype originates from a man aged 35-49 years in good health and CMV-seropositive. CDR3 nucleotide sequence: TGTGCCAGCAGCGATTGGCGCAGGGTCAACTATGGCTACACCTTC. It encodes CASSDWRRVNYGYTF.